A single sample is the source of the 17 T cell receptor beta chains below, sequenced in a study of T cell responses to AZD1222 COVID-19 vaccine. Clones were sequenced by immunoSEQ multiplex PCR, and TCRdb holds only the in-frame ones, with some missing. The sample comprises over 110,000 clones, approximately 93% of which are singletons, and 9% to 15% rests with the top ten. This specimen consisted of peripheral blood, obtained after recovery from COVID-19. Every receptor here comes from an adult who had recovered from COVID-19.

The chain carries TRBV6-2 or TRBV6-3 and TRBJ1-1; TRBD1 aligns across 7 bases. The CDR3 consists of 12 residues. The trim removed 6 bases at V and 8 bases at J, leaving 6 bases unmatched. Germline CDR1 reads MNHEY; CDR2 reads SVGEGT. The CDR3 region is CASRYGTAEAFF. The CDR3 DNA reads TGTGCCAGCAGATACGGGACAGCCGAAGCTTTCTTT.

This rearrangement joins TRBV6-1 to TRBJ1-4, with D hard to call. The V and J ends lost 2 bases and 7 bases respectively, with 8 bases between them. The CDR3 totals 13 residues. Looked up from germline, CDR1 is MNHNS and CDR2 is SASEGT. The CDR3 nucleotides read TGTGCCAGCAGTGAACAGGCCGGTGAAAAACTGTTTTTT. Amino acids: CASSEQAGEKLFF.

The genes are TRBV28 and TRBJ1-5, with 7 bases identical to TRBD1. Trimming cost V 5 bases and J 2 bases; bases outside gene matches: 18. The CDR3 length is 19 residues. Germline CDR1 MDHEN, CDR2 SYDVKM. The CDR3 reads CASSLQTGRRLIRNQPQHF. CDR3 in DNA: TGTGCCAGCAGTCTACAGACAGGGAGGCGCCTGATCCGCAATCAGCCCCAGCATTTT.

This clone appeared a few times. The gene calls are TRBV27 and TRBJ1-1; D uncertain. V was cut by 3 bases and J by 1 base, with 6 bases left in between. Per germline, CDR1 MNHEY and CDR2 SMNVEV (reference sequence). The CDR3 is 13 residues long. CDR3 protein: CASSFSTNTEAFF. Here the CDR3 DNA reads TGTGCCAGCAGTTTTTCAACGAACACTGAAGCTTTCTTT.

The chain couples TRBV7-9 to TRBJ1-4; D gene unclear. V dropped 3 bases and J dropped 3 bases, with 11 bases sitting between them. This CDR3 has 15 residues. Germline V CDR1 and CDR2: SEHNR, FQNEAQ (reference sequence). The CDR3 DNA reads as TGTGCCAGCAGCTTGGCAAGGACTCCTAATGAAAAACTGTTTTTT. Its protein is CASSLARTPNEKLFF.

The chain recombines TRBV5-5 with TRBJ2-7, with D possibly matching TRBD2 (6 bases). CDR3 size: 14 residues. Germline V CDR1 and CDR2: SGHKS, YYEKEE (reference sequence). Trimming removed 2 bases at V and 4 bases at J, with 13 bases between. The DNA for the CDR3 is TGTGCCAGCAGCTTCGGCGGGACGCCTTACGAGCAGTACTTC. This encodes CASSFGGTPYEQYF.

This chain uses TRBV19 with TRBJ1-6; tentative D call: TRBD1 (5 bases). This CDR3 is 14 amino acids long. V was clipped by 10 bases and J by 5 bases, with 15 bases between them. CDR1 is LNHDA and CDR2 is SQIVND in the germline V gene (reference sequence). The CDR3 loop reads CATRRGPNNSPLHF. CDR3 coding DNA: TGTGCCACCCGGCGGGGACCAAATAATTCACCCCTCCACTTT. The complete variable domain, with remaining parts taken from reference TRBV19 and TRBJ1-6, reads DGGITQSPKYLFRKEGQNVTLSCEQNLNHDAMYWYRQDPGQGLRLIYYSQIVNDFQKGDIAEGYSVSREKKESFPLTVTSAQKNPTAFYLCATRRGPNNSPLHFGNGTRLTVT.

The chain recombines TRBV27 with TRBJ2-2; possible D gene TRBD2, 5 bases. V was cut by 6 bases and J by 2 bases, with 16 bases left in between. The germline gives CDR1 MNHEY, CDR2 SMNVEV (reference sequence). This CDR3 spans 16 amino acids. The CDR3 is CASRDGRTGNTGELFF. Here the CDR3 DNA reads TGTGCCAGCAGAGACGGAAGAACGGGAAACACCGGGGAGCTGTTTTTT.

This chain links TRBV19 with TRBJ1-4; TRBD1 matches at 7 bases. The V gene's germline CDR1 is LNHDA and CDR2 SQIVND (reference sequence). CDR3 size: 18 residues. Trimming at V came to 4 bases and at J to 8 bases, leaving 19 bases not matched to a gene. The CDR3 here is CASSTTTGTRGRGEKLFF. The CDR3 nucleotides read TGTGCCAGTAGTACCACGACAGGGACAAGGGGACGTGGGGAAAAACTGTTTTTT.

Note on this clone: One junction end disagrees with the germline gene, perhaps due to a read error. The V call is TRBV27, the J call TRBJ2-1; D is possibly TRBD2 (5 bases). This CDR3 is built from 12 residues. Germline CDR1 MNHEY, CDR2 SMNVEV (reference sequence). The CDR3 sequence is CAGSFGLNEQFF. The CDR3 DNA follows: TGTGCCGGCAGTTTTGGACTGAATGAGCAGTTCTTC.

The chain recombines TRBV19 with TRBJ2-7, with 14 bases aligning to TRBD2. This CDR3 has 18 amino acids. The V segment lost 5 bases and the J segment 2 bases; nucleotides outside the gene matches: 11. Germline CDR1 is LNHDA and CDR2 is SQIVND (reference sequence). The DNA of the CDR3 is TGTGCCAGTAGTCGCCTCGGACTAGCGGGAGGAAAGACCTACGAGCAGTACTTC. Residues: CASSRLGLAGGKTYEQYF.

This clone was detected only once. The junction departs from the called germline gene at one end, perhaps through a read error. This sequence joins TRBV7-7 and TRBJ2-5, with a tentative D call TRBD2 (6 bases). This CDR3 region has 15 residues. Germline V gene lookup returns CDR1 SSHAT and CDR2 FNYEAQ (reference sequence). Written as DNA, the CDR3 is TGTGCTAGCAGCTTAGGGGTTAGCGCGGGGGAGACCCAGTACTTC. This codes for CASSLGVSAGETQYF.

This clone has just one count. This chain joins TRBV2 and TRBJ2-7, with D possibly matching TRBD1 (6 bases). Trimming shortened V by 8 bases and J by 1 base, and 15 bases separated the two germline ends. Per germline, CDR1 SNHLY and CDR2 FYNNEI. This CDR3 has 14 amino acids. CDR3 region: CASSSRGASYEQYF. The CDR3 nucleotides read TGTGCCAGCTCGTCCAGGGGCGCATCCTACGAGCAGTACTTC.

CDR3 amino acids: CASSVLAGRYNEQFF. The CDR3 nucleotides are TGTGCCAGCAGTGTACTAGCGGGAAGATACAATGAGCAGTTCTTC. The rearrangement joins TRBV2 to TRBJ2-1, with 10 bases fitting TRBD2. The germline gives CDR1 SNHLY, CDR2 FYNNEI. There are 15 residues in the CDR3. V shed 4 bases, J shed 4 bases, and the junction held 4 bases outside the gene matches.

The CDR3 here is CASSLGPGNYGYTF. Written as DNA, the CDR3 is TGCGCCAGCAGCTTGGGCCCCGGAAACTATGGCTACACCTTC. The chain combines TRBV5-1 with TRBJ1-2; no clear D gene. V lost 0 bases, J lost 2 bases, and 8 bases lay in between. Germline V lookup: CDR1 SGHRS, CDR2 YFSETQ. The CDR3 extends over 14 amino acids.

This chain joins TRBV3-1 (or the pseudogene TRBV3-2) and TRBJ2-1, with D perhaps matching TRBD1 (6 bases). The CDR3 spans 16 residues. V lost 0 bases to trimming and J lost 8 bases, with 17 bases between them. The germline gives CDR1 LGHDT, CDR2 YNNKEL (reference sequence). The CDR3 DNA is TGTGCCAGCAGCCAAGAAGGGCAGGGGTCTCAGCATGAGCAGTTCTTC. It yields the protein CASSQEGQGSQHEQFF.

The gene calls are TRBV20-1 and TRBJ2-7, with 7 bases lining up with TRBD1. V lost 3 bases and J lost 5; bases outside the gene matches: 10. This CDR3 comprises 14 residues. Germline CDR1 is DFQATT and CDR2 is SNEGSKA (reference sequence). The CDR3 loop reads CSASPLGQPDEQYF. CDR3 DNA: TGCAGTGCTAGTCCTTTGGGACAGCCGGACGAGCAGTACTTC.